The 10 T cell receptor beta chains below were found in one sample sequenced in a study of T-cell reconstitution after alpha-beta-depleted transplantation in children. As it was prepared, the TCRbeta library received unique molecular identifiers. TCRdb recomputed calls from the PCR reads with MiXCR, one row per CDR3 protein. The sample yields about 480,000 distinct CDR3 sequences, under 15% seen once. Sequencing used PBMCs from the stem cell graft donor, obtained from the stem cell graft. The source of these receptors is a human donor who donated a stem cell graft to a child with combined immunodeficiency.

The V gene is TRBV2, the J gene TRBJ1-6; a weak D match, TRBD1 (6 bases). Trimming cost V 4 bases and J 7 bases, with 11 bases left between them. The CDR3 consists of 14 residues. Germline lookup yields CDR1 SNHLY and CDR2 FYNNEI. CDR3 sequence reads: CASSGTARNSPLHF. CDR3 nucleotides: TGTGCCAGCAGTGGGACAGCACGAAATTCACCCCTCCACTTT.

The chain couples TRBV15 to TRBJ2-2; D unresolved. Germline assignment: CDR1 LNHNV and CDR2 YYDKDF (reference sequence). CDR3 size: 16 residues. The ends were cut back, 0 bases at V and 0 bases at J, with 8 bases in the middle. This chain's CDR3 is CATSRDPQANTGELFF. Written as DNA, the CDR3 is TGTGCCACCAGCAGAGATCCGCAAGCGAACACCGGGGAGCTGTTTTTT.

This clonotype was seen only a few times. The chain is built from TRBV20-1 and TRBJ2-5; D uncertain. V shed 5 bases and J shed 1 base, with 8 bases lying between them. This CDR3 contains 12 residues. Germline V gives CDR1 DFQATT, CDR2 SNEGSKA (reference sequence). The CDR3 DNA sequence: TGCAGTGCTGCCGGGCCCCAAGAGACCCAGTACTTC. Protein sequence: CSAAGPQETQYF.

This clonotype was seen a handful of times. The J gene is TRBJ2-7, the V gene TRBV29-1; D might be TRBD2 (6 bases). This CDR3 region has 13 residues. The ends were cut back, 4 bases at V and 3 bases at J, with 13 bases in the middle. Germline V gene sequence: CDR1 SQVTM, CDR2 ANQGSEA. Here the CDR3 DNA reads TGCAGCGTTGCCGGGACTGTTGTCTACGAGCAGTACTTC. As protein: CSVAGTVVYEQYF.

This clonotype appeared a few times. CDR3 in amino acids: CASSQGLGRQDNSPLHF. For the CDR3, the DNA is TGCGCCAGCAGCCAAGGTCTCGGGAGACAGGATAATTCACCCCTCCACTTT. The chain couples TRBV4-3 to TRBJ1-6; D may be TRBD1 (6 bases). The V end lost 1 base, the J end lost 5 bases, and 15 bases lay between the germline ends. The CDR3 length is 17 residues. The germline gives CDR1 LGHNA, CDR2 YSLEER.

This chain uses TRBV5-6 with TRBJ2-1; TRBD2 matches at 7 bases. Germline loops: CDR1 SGHDT, CDR2 YYEEEE. With V trimmed by 0 bases and J by 6 bases, 6 bases remained unmatched. This CDR3 is built from 15 residues. The CDR3: CASSLDNRGVNEQFF. The CDR3 DNA sequence: TGTGCCAGCAGCTTGGACAACCGGGGGGTCAATGAGCAGTTCTTC.

The chain employs TRBV14 and TRBJ1-1; tentative D call: TRBD1 (6 bases). CDR3 length: 12 amino acids. The V gene's germline CDR1 is SGHDN and CDR2 FVKESK. The V and J ends lost 1 base and 9 bases respectively, with 9 bases between them. The DNA of the CDR3 is TGTGCCAGCAGCCAAGTACAGGGTAAAGCTTTCTTT. It encodes CASSQVQGKAFF.

CDR3 sequence: CAWSEGENYGYTF. The CDR3, as DNA: TGTGCCTGGAGTGAGGGGGAGAACTATGGCTACACCTTC. The chain has TRBV30 and TRBJ1-2, with a possible D match to TRBD1 (6 bases). The germline V and J ends were trimmed by 1 base and 2 bases, with 8 bases remaining between them. Germline loops: CDR1 GTSNPN, CDR2 SVGIG (reference sequence). The CDR3 extends over 13 amino acids.

This clonotype has only a few counts. The chain employs TRBV7-2 and TRBJ2-7; no reliable D call. The CDR3 is 14 residues long. V lost 4 bases to trimming and J lost 2 bases, with 12 bases between them. CDR1 and CDR2 (germline): SGHTA, FQGNSA. The CDR3 DNA reads as TGTGCCAGCAGCTGGGCAGGTAGAGCCTACGAGCAGTACTTC. Amino acid sequence: CASSWAGRAYEQYF. The variable domain in full, completed from reference TRBV7-2 and TRBJ2-7, reads GAGVSQSPSNKVTEKGKDVELRCDPISGHTALYWYRQSLGQGLEFLIYFQGNSAPDKSGLPSDRFSAERTGGSVSTLTIQRTQQEDSAVYLCASSWAGRAYEQYFGPGTRLTVT.

This clonotype turned up a few times. The chain employs TRBV7-2 and TRBJ2-7; D might be TRBD2 (6 bases). This CDR3 spans 14 amino acids. Germline lookup yields CDR1 SGHTA and CDR2 FQGNSA. V was trimmed by 4 bases and J by 2 bases, leaving 12 bases between them. In DNA, the CDR3 is TGTGCCAGCAGCTCGGGCTGGGGGGCCTACGAGCAGTACTTC. Translating gives CASSSGWGAYEQYF.